A selection of T cell receptor beta chains follows, all from one sample in a study of CD8 T cells in ankylosing spondylitis. TCRdb reanalysed the 5' RACE reads using MiXCR and keeps one entry per CDR3 protein. The table shows 300,000 to 400,000 distinct CDR3 sequences, with 9.5% to 13% occurring only once. Specimen: blood, either unsorted or a sorted T cell fraction (not recorded which). All receptors derive from a female donor with ankylosing spondylitis or in good health (not recorded which). CDR3s include the opening cysteine and the closing phenylalanine or tryptophan. Each record gives: clone size, D gene, V gene, J gene, CDR3 DNA, CDR3 protein. The D gene is left open where the match is weak. The size of a clone is reported for some rows only, either as once, few or many, or as a class for expanded clones.

many	-	TRBV7-9	TRBJ1-3	TGTGCCAGCAGCTTAGACAGGGCCTCTGGAAACACCATATATTTT	CASSLDRASGNTIYF
-	TRBD1	TRBV5-6	TRBJ1-5	TGTGCCAGCAGCTTGGCCGGGACAGGCCTCTTTGGGCAGCCCCAGCATTTT	CASSLAGTGLFGQPQHF
few	TRBD1	TRBV19	TRBJ2-1	TGTGCCAGTAGTATGTGGGACAGGTCCTACAATGAGCAGTTCTTC	CASSMWDRSYNEQFF
-	-	TRBV6-5	TRBJ2-3	TGTGCCAGCAGTCTAAGCTCGAGGGTCCCAGATACGCAGTATTTT	CASSLSSRVPDTQYF
many	-	TRBV15	TRBJ2-1	TGTGCCACCAGCAGAGATAAAAGGTGGAGCTCCTACAATGAGCAGTTCTTC	CATSRDKRWSSYNEQFF
-	TRBD1	TRBV4-2	TRBJ2-2	TGTGCCAGCAGCCAAGAGGGCAGGGGGCTAAGTAGCGGGGAGCTGTTTTTT	CASSQEGRGLSSGELFF
many	-	TRBV4-2	TRBJ2-3	TGTGCCAGCAGCCAAGAAGCCGCCAGAGATACGCAGTATTTT	CASSQEAARDTQYF
many	TRBD1	TRBV9	TRBJ2-7	TGTGCCAGCAGCTCCGGGACAGGGCCCTACGAGCAGTACTTC	CASSSGTGPYEQYF
many	TRBD1	TRBV10-3	TRBJ2-7	TGTGCCATCAGTGGGGACCGGGACAGGGCCTACGAGCAGTACTTC	CAISGDRDRAYEQYF
few	-	TRBV6-1	TRBJ2-6	TGTGCCAGCAGTGCCCGACCGAGCTCTGGGGCCAACGTCCTGACTTTC	CASSARPSSGANVLTF
-	-	TRBV23-1	TRBJ2-3	TGCGCCAGCAGTCTATGGGAGCTCACAGATACGCAGTATTTT	CASSLWELTDTQYF
many	-	TRBV20-1	TRBJ2-7	TGCAGTGCCCTAGGACATAGACACTACGAGCAGTACTTC	CSALGHRHYEQYF
many	TRBD1	TRBV20-1	TRBJ2-3	TGCAGTGCTAGAGATCTAACGACAGGGAACACAGATACGCAGTATTTT	CSARDLTTGNTDTQYF
many	TRBD2	TRBV20-1	TRBJ2-1	TGCAGTCTCTCTAGCGGGGGGGGCTACAATGAGCAGTTCTTC	CSLSSGGGYNEQFF
-	-	TRBV6-2/TRBV6-3	TRBJ2-7	TGTGCCAGCAGTTACTCGCCCTGGATATTATACGAGCAGTACTTC	CASSYSPWILYEQYF
many	TRBD2	TRBV7-2	TRBJ2-2	TGTGCCAGCAAGGGTAGCGGGAGAACCGGGGAGCTGTTTTTT	CASKGSGRTGELFF
-	-	TRBV30	TRBJ2-2	TGTGCCTGGCAGGGACGCGGGGAGCTGTTTTTT	CAWQGRGELFF
many	-	TRBV6-5	TRBJ1-4	TGTGCCAGCAGTTCCGACGGAACAGACTTTAATGAAAAACTGTTTTTT	CASSSDGTDFNEKLFF
few	-	TRBV5-1	TRBJ1-2	TGCGCCAGCAGCTTGGAGGCCCTCAACTATGGCTACACCTTC	CASSLEALNYGYTF
few	TRBD2	TRBV6-4	TRBJ2-3	TGTGCCAGCAGGGACTCACTAGCGGGAGGGCCGAATCGATCATCAGATACGCAGTATTTT	CASRDSLAGGPNRSSDTQYF
many	TRBD2	TRBV27	TRBJ2-2	TGTGCCAGCAGTTTATCATCGGGGGGGGTCGTCGGGGAGCTGTTTTTT	CASSLSSGGVVGELFF
-	TRBD2	TRBV9	TRBJ2-2	TGTGCCAGCAGCGCCGGGACTAGCCCCTGGGGACTGTTTTTT	CASSAGTSPWGLFF
many	TRBD2	TRBV5-1	TRBJ2-1	TGCGCCAGCAGCTTGCGATGGACTAGCGGGGGGGCTTCCTACAATGAGCAGTTCTTC	CASSLRWTSGGASYNEQFF
many	TRBD2	TRBV20-1	TRBJ2-3	TGCAGTGCTAGAGACCTAGCGGGAGCGGGTACGCAGTATTTT	CSARDLAGAGTQYF
few	-	TRBV5-1	TRBJ2-5	TGCGCCAGCGGGGGTCGGGGGTTCGGCCAAGAGACCCAGTACTTC	CASGGRGFGQETQYF
few	TRBD2	TRBV5-1	TRBJ2-1	TGCGCCAGCAGCTCGTTCGGGGCCAGCGGGAGGGCGGATGAGCAGTTCTTC	CASSSFGASGRADEQFF
-	TRBD2	TRBV19	TRBJ2-1	TGTGCCAGTAAACGGGGGGGTAGCGGGGATTACAATGAGCAGTTCTTC	CASKRGGSGDYNEQFF
few	TRBD2	TRBV6-5	TRBJ2-1	TGTGCCAGCAGTTACTCGTTTTCTGGACTAGCGGTAGACAATGAGCAGTTCTTC	CASSYSFSGLAVDNEQFF
-	TRBD2	TRBV24-1	TRBJ2-2	TGTGCCACCAGGGGGAGCGGGAGTCAGGGGACCGGGGAGCTGTTTTTT	CATRGSGSQGTGELFF
few	-	TRBV7-9	TRBJ1-2	TGTGCCAGCAGTACTACCGGGACACTGAGTAACTATGGCTACACCTTC	CASSTTGTLSNYGYTF
many	TRBD2	TRBV20-1	TRBJ2-3	TGCAGTGCGCGACAGACTAGCGGGATAGGAGCAGATACGCAGTATTTT	CSARQTSGIGADTQYF
few	TRBD2	TRBV7-9	TRBJ2-7	TGTGCCAGCAGCTCACCGGGAGCGGGAGTCTCGGGCTACGAGCAGTACTTC	CASSSPGAGVSGYEQYF
-	TRBD1	TRBV6-5	TRBJ2-7	TGTGCCAGCAGTTACACCCGGACAGGGGGCATTGAAGAGCAGTACTTC	CASSYTRTGGIEEQYF
-	TRBD2	TRBV4-2	TRBJ2-6	TGTGCCAGCAGCCAAGATTATGGCGGTCTAGCGGCAAACTCTGGGGCCAACGTCCTGACTTTC	CASSQDYGGLAANSGANVLTF
many	TRBD2	TRBV12-3/TRBV12-4	TRBJ2-1	TGTGCCAGCATCCTAGCGGGATACAATGAGCAGTTCTTC	CASILAGYNEQFF
many	TRBD2	TRBV4-3	TRBJ2-4	TGCGCCAGCAGCCAAGATCGCGGGAGGTTGCAACTAAACATTCAGTACTTC	CASSQDRGRLQLNIQYF
-	-	TRBV5-1	TRBJ1-2	TGCGCCAGCAGCTTGACATGGGACCGTGGCTACACCTTC	CASSLTWDRGYTF
many	-	TRBV20-1	TRBJ1-1	TGCAGTGCTAGAGAATGGGCTGAAGCTTTCTTT	CSAREWAEAFF
many	-	TRBV15	TRBJ1-3	TGTGCCACCAGCAGAGATTCTGGGGGCGCCTCTGGAAACACCATATATTTT	CATSRDSGGASGNTIYF
many	-	TRBV7-8	TRBJ1-3	TGTGCCAGCAGCCTCGGGACGGCAACCTCTGGAAACACCATATATTTT	CASSLGTATSGNTIYF
many	-	TRBV11-1	TRBJ1-1	TGTGCCAGCAGCTTATTCGGATCCGATAACACTGAAGCTTTCTTT	CASSLFGSDNTEAFF
few	TRBD1	TRBV20-1	TRBJ1-2	TGCAGTGCTATCCTACCCCAGGGGGCGCGGGGCTACACCTTC	CSAILPQGARGYTF
once	-	TRBV5-1	TRBJ2-7	TGCGCCAGCAGCGCGGGCACCTACGAGCAGTCCTTC	CASSAGTYEQSF
few	TRBD1	TRBV7-9	TRBJ1-5	TGTGCCAGCAGCGCGACAGGGGATAGCCAGCCCCAGCATTTT	CASSATGDSQPQHF
many	-	TRBV10-3	TRBJ2-1	TGTGCCATCGGTCAATCTCTGGCGGCCCTCTCCTACAATGAGCAGTTCTTC	CAIGQSLAALSYNEQFF
few	-	TRBV20-1	TRBJ2-5	TGCAGTGCTAGTGAGGCAGAGACCCAGTACTTC	CSASEAETQYF
many	-	TRBV12-3/TRBV12-4	TRBJ1-5	TGTGCCAGCAGTTTGTCGGCAGGGACCATTAGCAATCAGCCCCAGCATTTT	CASSLSAGTISNQPQHF